Shown below are 4 T cell receptor beta chains from a single sample sequenced in a study of cytomegalovirus exposure and HLA in healthy donors. The study ran its PCR with 60 Vbeta and 13 Jbeta primers. Sequencing was performed with immunoSEQ multiplex PCR; in TCRdb, only in-frame clones are kept and a portion is missing. The table has about 150,000 clones, 73% seen once. The specimen was PBMCs. The receptors here all came from a woman aged 18-29 years in good health and CMV-seropositive.

The chain links TRBV9 to TRBJ2-7; 9 bases match TRBD1. CDR3 length equals 15 residues. The V gene end was trimmed by 4 bases and the J gene end by 5 bases; junction bases not matched to a gene: 10. Germline CDR1 SGDLS, CDR2 YYNGEE. CDR3 sequence reads: CASSPPGQGTHEQYF. The DNA of the CDR3 is TGTGCCAGCAGCCCCCCGGGACAGGGAACCCACGAGCAGTACTTC.

CDR3 residues: CASSLATYNEQFF. CDR3 DNA sequence: TGTGCCAGCAGCTTAGCCACTTACAATGAGCAGTTCTTC. The gene calls are TRBV11-2 and TRBJ2-1; D is undetermined. The CDR3 length is 13 residues. Trimming cost V 1 base and J 4 bases, with 5 bases left between them. Germline V gene lookup returns CDR1 SGHAT and CDR2 FQNNGV. The full variable domain, its missing parts supplied by reference TRBV11-2 and TRBJ2-1, is EAGVAQSPRYKIIEKRQSVAFWCNPISGHATLYWYQQILGQGPKLLIQFQNNGVVDDSQLPKDRFSAERLKGVDSTLKIQPAKLEDSAVYLCASSLATYNEQFFGPGTRLTVL.

This chain connects TRBV6-4 to TRBJ2-1; 11 nucleotides match TRBD2. From germline, CDR1 is MRHNA and CDR2 SNTAGT. The CDR3 runs to 18 residues. Trimming at V came to 1 base and at J to 9 bases, leaving 14 bases not matched to a gene. This CDR3 is CASSDFANSGGVIGEQFF. CDR3 nucleotides: TGTGCCAGCAGTGACTTCGCTAATAGCGGGGGGGTAATTGGTGAGCAGTTCTTC.

This clone was observed a handful of times. The rearrangement links TRBV6-5 to TRBJ1-6; D might be TRBD1 (6 bases). V lost 5 bases and J 7 bases, leaving 12 bases between the germline ends. Germline V CDR1 and CDR2: MNHEY, SVGAGI. The CDR3 contains 14 residues. The chain's CDR3 is CASSRGQRNSPLHF. DNA for the CDR3: TGTGCCAGCAGTCGCGGACAGCGGAATTCACCCCTCCACTTT.